The rows below give T cell receptor beta chains drawn from one sample of a study of cytomegalovirus exposure and HLA in healthy donors. Assay: immunoSEQ multiplex PCR; the TCRdb copy retains only in-frame clones and omits some. Of about 200,000 clones in the sample, 82% were seen once. Sequenced input: PBMCs. The receptors stem from a woman in her forties in good health and CMV-seronegative. Each CDR3 is given with its conserved first and last residue. A D gene is named only where the DNA matches it firmly. Clone size is not always given. Where it is, it says once, few, many or a class for expanded clones.

j_call d_call cdr3_length clone_size v_call cdr3_aa cdr3_nt
TRBJ1-2 - 12 - TRBV7-3 CASSLYGGGYTF TGTGCCAGCAGCTTATACGGAGGGGGCTACACCTTC
TRBJ2-1 TRBD1 16 - TRBV6-6 CASSYLRGGGRDEQFF TGTGCCAGCAGTTACTTAAGAGGGGGCGGACGGGATGAGCAGTTCTTC
TRBJ1-2 TRBD1 14 - TRBV13 CASSLAETGYGYTF TGTGCCAGCAGCTTAGCCGAGACAGGGTATGGCTACACCTTC
TRBJ2-7 TRBD2 16 - TRBV4-1 CASSQSPGLAVPEQYF TGCGCCAGCAGCCAAAGTCCGGGACTAGCGGTCCCCGAGCAGTACTTC
TRBJ1-4 TRBD1 16 - TRBV4-1 CASSQELGTGVEKLFF TGCGCCAGCAGCCAAGAATTAGGGACAGGGGTTGAAAAACTGTTTTTT
TRBJ1-4 TRBD1 17 few TRBV27 CASSSRDRGLTNEKLFF TGTGCCAGCAGTTCCCGGGACAGGGGACTAACTAATGAAAAACTGTTTTTT
TRBJ1-2 TRBD1 15 - TRBV2 CATSRERGRNYGYTF TGTGCCACTTCAAGAGAGAGGGGGCGTAACTATGGCTACACCTTC
TRBJ2-7 TRBD1 13 - TRBV30 CACSGTGSYEQYF TGTGCCTGCTCCGGGACAGGAAGCTACGAGCAGTACTTC
TRBJ1-4 TRBD1 16 - TRBV9 CASSGRGTGFNEKLFF TGTGCCAGCAGCGGTAGGGGGACAGGGTTTAATGAAAAACTGTTTTTT
TRBJ1-4 - 15 once TRBV28 CASSSTTGMNEKLFF TGTGCCAGCAGTTCCACAACAGGGATGAATGAAAAACTGTTTTTT
TRBJ1-1 TRBD1 15 - TRBV19 CASSYRAGGNTEAFF TGTGCCAGTAGTTACCGCGCAGGGGGCAACACTGAAGCTTTCTTT
TRBJ1-1 - 13 few TRBV27 CASSFQGLTEAFF TGTGCCAGCAGTTTCCAGGGGCTCACTGAAGCTTTCTTT
TRBJ1-1 - 14 - TRBV4-1 CASSPVRMNTEAFF TGCGCCAGCAGCCCGGTGCGGATGAACACTGAAGCTTTCTTT
TRBJ2-4 TRBD1 16 few TRBV7-9 CASSSPPDREKNIQYF TGTGCCAGCAGCTCCCCCCCGGACAGGGAAAAAAACATTCAGTACTTC
TRBJ1-4 - 18 - TRBV13 CASSLSRLKQGYNEKLFF TGTGCCAGCAGCTTATCGAGGTTGAAACAGGGTTATAATGAAAAACTGTTTTTT
TRBJ2-3 - 15 - TRBV27 CASSLVGVSTDTQYF TGTGCCAGCAGTTTAGTCGGGGTTAGCACAGATACGCAGTATTTT
TRBJ1-2 TRBD1 16 - TRBV4-1 CASSPTGTGGNYGYTF TGCGCCAGCAGCCCGACCGGGACAGGGGGCAACTATGGCTACACCTTC
TRBJ2-1 TRBD1 16 - TRBV28 CASSPPGQGTYNEQFF TGTGCCAGCAGTCCCCCGGGACAGGGGACCTACAATGAGCAGTTCTTC
TRBJ2-2 TRBD2 17 - TRBV15 CATSRALGSGITGELFF TGTGCCACCAGCAGAGCCCTGGGTAGCGGGATCACCGGGGAGCTGTTTTTT
TRBJ2-7 - 17 - TRBV11-2 CASSPLPLGSPPYEQYF TGTGCCAGCAGCCCCCTTCCGCTAGGGAGTCCACCCTACGAGCAGTACTTC
TRBJ2-1 TRBD1 15 - TRBV2 CASSRDRSSYNEQFF TGTGCCAGCAGCAGGGACAGGAGCTCCTACAATGAGCAGTTCTTC
TRBJ2-3 - 13 - TRBV30 CAWSVLGTDTQYF TGTGCCTGGAGTGTACTGGGCACAGATACGCAGTATTTT
TRBJ2-3 - 14 - TRBV5-1 CASSLVVAADTQYF TGCGCCAGCAGCTTGGTGGTAGCTGCAGATACGCAGTATTTT
TRBJ1-5 - 13 - TRBV28 CASRTYSNQPQHF TGTGCCAGTAGAACCTATAGCAATCAGCCCCAGCATTTT
TRBJ1-5 - 12 - TRBV6-1 CASSETHQPQHF TGTGCCAGCAGTGAAACACATCAGCCCCAGCATTTT
TRBJ1-5 - 12 - TRBV30 CAWSHGQQPQHF TGTGCCTGGAGCCATGGACAGCAGCCCCAGCATTTT
TRBJ1-5 TRBD1 15 few TRBV15 CATNRGRADNQPQHF TGTGCCACCAACAGGGGGAGGGCGGACAATCAGCCCCAGCATTTT
TRBJ2-7 - 17 - TRBV5-6 CASSPRPGHLSSYEQYF TGTGCCAGCAGCCCAAGACCGGGACACCTGAGCTCCTACGAGCAGTACTTC
TRBJ2-7 - 14 few TRBV18 CASSPLQTTYEQYF TGTGCCAGCTCACCACTCCAGACTACCTACGAGCAGTACTTC
TRBJ2-1 - 12 once TRBV7-9 CSSSFSSHEQFF TGTTCCAGCAGCTTCTCTAGTCATGAGCAGTTCTTC
TRBJ1-6 TRBD1 14 - TRBV7-9 CASSPDRGYPPLHF TGTGCCAGCAGCCCGGACAGGGGATACCCACCCCTCCACTTT
TRBJ2-3 - 15 - TRBV11-2 CASSLDLVPRNTQYF TGTGCCAGCAGCTTAGACTTAGTTCCGAGGAATACGCAGTATTTT
TRBJ1-5 TRBD1 13 few TRBV30 CAWSRGGGQPQHF TGTGCCTGGAGCCGAGGGGGCGGTCAGCCCCAGCATTTT
TRBJ2-1 - 14 - TRBV7-9 CASSRGQLYNEQFF TGTGCCAGCAGCCGCGGGCAGCTCTACAATGAGCAGTTCTTC
TRBJ1-3 TRBD1 16 - TRBV19 CASSPGTVSSGNTIYF TGTGCCAGTAGTCCCGGGACAGTGAGCTCTGGAAACACCATATATTTT
TRBJ2-5 - 13 - TRBV4-1 CASAGQGGETQYF TGCGCCAGCGCCGGACAGGGAGGGGAGACCCAGTACTTC
TRBJ1-1 - 15 - TRBV5-1 CASSTRPGKNTEAFF TGCGCCAGCAGCACTCGACCGGGAAAAAACACTGAAGCTTTCTTT
TRBJ2-1 - 14 - TRBV15 CATATESSYNEQFF TGTGCCACCGCAACAGAGAGCTCCTACAATGAGCAGTTCTTC
TRBJ2-4 TRBD1 16 once TRBV5-1 CASSWRTGGSENIQYF TGCGCCAGCAGTTGGAGGACAGGGGGTTCAGAAAACATTCAGTACTTC
TRBJ1-5 TRBD1 15 - TRBV4-2 CASSPRTGVGQPQHF TGTGCCAGCAGCCCGAGGACAGGCGTCGGTCAGCCCCAGCATTTT
TRBJ1-5 TRBD1 16 - TRBV7-8 CASSLAWTGTDQPQHF TGTGCCAGCAGCTTAGCCTGGACAGGGACCGATCAGCCCCAGCATTTT
TRBJ1-1 - 11 once TRBV29-1 CSAQRPTEAFF TGCAGCGCCCAGCGACCGACTGAAGCTTTCTTT
TRBJ1-2 TRBD1 19 - TRBV27 CASSSTNRGLVFIDRRYTF TGTGCCAGCAGTTCGACCAACAGGGGTTTGGTTTTCATAGACCGACGCTACACCTTC
TRBJ2-1 TRBD2 18 - TRBV9 CASSVEGLAGGSYNEQFF TGTGCCAGCAGCGTAGAGGGACTAGCGGGAGGGTCCTACAATGAGCAGTTCTTC
TRBJ1-4 - 14 - TRBV7-2 CASSLQGTREKLFF TGTGCCAGCAGCCTCCAGGGGACAAGAGAAAAACTGTTTTTT
TRBJ2-7 - 15 - TRBV27 CASSLWGASPYEQYF TGTGCCAGCAGTTTATGGGGAGCGTCTCCCTACGAGCAGTACTTC
TRBJ1-3 - 15 - TRBV27 CASSSSGLLGNTIYF TGTGCCAGCAGTTCGTCGGGACTTTTGGGAAACACCATATATTTT
TRBJ2-1 TRBD2 15 - TRBV27 CASSSTGLGPSEQFF TGTGCCAGCAGCTCCACGGGACTAGGACCCAGTGAGCAGTTCTTC
TRBJ2-5 TRBD2 15 - TRBV9 CASSVVGREQETQYF TGTGCCAGCAGCGTAGTAGGGAGGGAACAAGAGACCCAGTACTTC
TRBJ2-1 TRBD1 15 - TRBV7-3 CASSSTGGSYNEQFF TGTGCCAGCAGCTCCACAGGGGGGTCCTACAATGAGCAGTTCTTC
TRBJ2-3 TRBD2 15 - TRBV4-1 CASSHGGEGHDTQYF TGCGCCAGCAGCCACGGCGGGGAGGGTCATGATACGCAGTATTTT
TRBJ2-2 TRBD1 14 - TRBV7-6 CAIAGGPNTGELFF TGTGCCATAGCAGGGGGCCCGAACACCGGGGAGCTGTTTTTT
TRBJ1-1 - 13 few TRBV30 CAWSTGISTEAFF TGTGCCTGGAGTACAGGGATTAGCACTGAAGCTTTCTTT
TRBJ2-2 TRBD2 18 - TRBV9 CASSGRGLAGGRGGELFF TGTGCCAGCAGCGGACGAGGACTAGCGGGAGGGAGGGGCGGGGAGCTGTTTTTT
TRBJ1-4 - 15 - TRBV28 CATYDPGSANEKLFF TGTGCCACCTACGATCCTGGTTCGGCTAATGAAAAACTGTTTTTT
TRBJ2-7 - 13 - TRBV18 CASSGAGSYEQYF TGTGCCAGCTCGGGGGCAGGATCCTACGAGCAGTACTTC
TRBJ2-5 TRBD2 15 - TRBV29-1 CSVEGTSGLQETQYF TGCAGCGTTGAAGGGACTAGCGGGTTGCAAGAGACCCAGTACTTC
TRBJ2-7 - 12 - TRBV29-1 CSASTRVSEQYF TGCAGCGCGAGCACCAGGGTATCCGAGCAGTACTTC
TRBJ2-1 TRBD2 18 few TRBV4-1 CASSLGNFGLAGNNEQFF TGCGCCAGCAGCCTTGGAAACTTTGGACTAGCGGGGAACAATGAGCAGTTCTTC
TRBJ2-5 TRBD1 16 few TRBV28 CASSLSTGGGQETQYF TGTGCCAGCAGTTTATCGACAGGGGGCGGCCAAGAGACCCAGTACTTC